The 26 T cell receptor beta chains below all came from one sample that was sequenced in a study of Tregs in tolerant kidney transplant recipients. Measured with immunoSEQ multiplex PCR; TCRdb has only the in-frame clones, and not every one. The table records about 94,000 clones, over 85% of them present only once. The sequenced sample was CD4+ T cells from blood, obtained before the transplant. The receptors stem from a human donor who received a combined kidney and bone marrow transplant.

V gene TRBV27 combines with J gene TRBJ2-5; 8 bases fit TRBD2. Germline V gene data show CDR1 as MNHEY and CDR2 as SMNVEV (reference sequence). V lost 4 bases, J lost 2 bases, and 9 bases stayed unmatched. The CDR3 is made up of 16 amino acids. The CDR3 region is CASSSGPGLVQETQYF. The CDR3 DNA reads as TGTGCCAGCAGTTCGGGGCCGGGACTAGTACAAGAGACCCAGTACTTC.

V and J are TRBV6-6 and TRBJ1-5; unclear D gene. Deletions cut 9 bases from V and 7 bases from J, with 16 bases between. Germline V gene data show CDR1 as MNHNY and CDR2 as SVGAGI (reference sequence). This CDR3 has 13 amino acids. CDR3 sequence: CASRMVGGQPQHF. CDR3 nucleotide sequence: TGTGCCAGTAGAATGGTTGGCGGGCAGCCCCAGCATTTT.

V and J are TRBV4-1 and TRBJ2-1, with TRBD2 matching 10 bases. V lost 0 bases, J lost 9 bases, and 8 bases stayed unmatched. CDR1 and CDR2 (germline): MGHRA, YSYEKL. CDR3 length: 16 residues. The CDR3 DNA is TGCGCCAGCAGCCAAGATAAAGTCCAGCGGGAGGGTGAGCAGTTCTTC. This codes for CASSQDKVQREGEQFF.

The chain uses TRBV10-3 and TRBJ2-1, with 10 bases lining up with TRBD2. CDR3 size: 18 residues. Germline values: CDR1 ENHRY, CDR2 SYGVKD. V shed 0 bases and J 6 bases; nucleotides not matched to a gene: 11. This CDR3 reads CAISESNGASGRRNEQFF. Here the CDR3 DNA reads TGTGCCATCAGTGAGTCGAACGGGGCTAGCGGGAGACGCAATGAGCAGTTCTTC.

The chain carries TRBV4-1 and TRBJ2-3; TRBD1 aligns across 8 bases. The CDR3 is 15 amino acids. Trimming at V came to 3 bases and at J to 4 bases, leaving 6 bases not matched to a gene. Germline lookup yields CDR1 MGHRA and CDR2 YSYEKL. The CDR3 here is CASSQRTGKADTQYF. The CDR3 DNA reads as TGCGCCAGCAGCCAGAGGACAGGGAAAGCAGATACGCAGTATTTT.

The rearrangement links TRBV5-1 to TRBJ1-2; D unclear. The length of the CDR3 is 13 residues. V shed 4 bases and J shed 4 bases, with 11 bases lying between them. The germline gives CDR1 SGHRS, CDR2 YFSETQ. CDR3 in amino acids: CASSTSPSYGYTF. CDR3 DNA: TGCGCCAGCAGCACGAGTCCCTCCTATGGCTACACCTTC.

The gene calls are TRBV4-1 and TRBJ1-5; 9 bases map to TRBD1. This CDR3 spans 18 amino acids. CDR1 MGHRA and CDR2 YSYEKL come from the germline V gene. Trimming took 3 bases from V and 4 from J; bases not matched to a gene: 13. The DNA of the CDR3 is TGCGCCAGCAGCCACCGCCCTGGGACAGGGATATTAAATCAGCCCCAGCATTTT. Amino acid sequence: CASSHRPGTGILNQPQHF.

The V and J genes are TRBV18 and TRBJ1-5; possibly TRBD1 for D (5 bases). V dropped 4 bases and J dropped 6 bases, with 16 bases sitting between them. Looked up from germline, CDR1 is KGHSH and CDR2 is LQKENI. The CDR3 is made up of 15 amino acids. CDR3 sequence reads: CASSLGQGKVQPQHF. The CDR3 region has the DNA TGTGCCAGCTCACTCGGCCAGGGTAAGGTTCAGCCCCAGCATTTT.

This chain connects TRBV12-5 to TRBJ1-3, with D maybe TRBD1 (5 bases). Germline CDR1 is LGHNT and CDR2 is FRNRAP. Trimming took off 2 bases at V and 1 base at J, with 12 bases between the two ends. CDR3 length equals 16 residues. CDR3 nucleotide sequence: TGTGCTAGTGGTTTGCGCCCCGCAGGGTCTGGAAACACCATATATTTT. This sequence encodes CASGLRPAGSGNTIYF.

The rearrangement uses TRBV28 and TRBJ2-7; the match to TRBD1 covers 10 bases. With 10 bases clipped from V and 6 bases from J, the junction kept 9 bases outside the gene matches. The CDR3 covers 13 residues. In germline, CDR1 is MDHEN, CDR2 SYDVKM. CDR3 amino acids: CATTRQGAGEQYF. CDR3 nucleotides: TGTGCCACGACCCGACAGGGGGCGGGCGAGCAGTACTTC.

This rearrangement joins TRBV18 to TRBJ2-2; D is possibly TRBD1 (5 bases). The CDR3 contains 17 residues. Germline V lookup: CDR1 KGHSH, CDR2 LQKENI. V shed 0 bases and J shed 0 bases, with 11 bases lying between them. Here the CDR3 reads CASSPPTGRPNTGELFF. In DNA, the CDR3 is TGTGCCAGCTCACCACCAACAGGTCGGCCGAACACCGGGGAGCTGTTTTTT.

This sequence joins TRBV5-1 and TRBJ1-2; D gene uncertain. V gave up 0 bases and J gave up 2 bases, with 8 bases separating them. This CDR3 contains 14 residues. Germline-derived CDR1 and CDR2 are SGHRS and YFSETQ. DNA for the CDR3: TGCGCCAGCAGCTTGGTGGGCAGAAACTATGGCTACACCTTC. This codes for CASSLVGRNYGYTF.

The rearrangement joins TRBV6-5 to TRBJ2-3, with D maybe TRBD1 (5 bases). The CDR3 extends over 14 amino acids. V lost 6 bases, J lost 5 bases, and 15 bases lay in between. Germline V gene data show CDR1 as MNHEY and CDR2 as SVGAGI. The CDR3 here is CASSPPTQGDTQYF. The CDR3 region has the DNA TGTGCCAGCAGCCCCCCAACCCAGGGAGATACGCAGTATTTT.

The rearrangement uses TRBV18 and TRBJ1-3, with TRBD1 identical over 8 bases. This CDR3 contains 15 residues. The germline CDR1 and CDR2 sequences are KGHSH and LQKENI. The junction had 4 bases not matched to a gene; V was cut back by 4 bases and J by 2 bases. The CDR3 sequence is CASSLQGAAGNTIYF. CDR3 in DNA: TGTGCCAGCTCACTTCAGGGGGCGGCTGGAAACACCATATATTTT.

The chain links TRBV11-3 to TRBJ2-1; TRBD2 matches at 13 bases. The V and J ends lost 2 bases and 7 bases, in that order; junction bases with no gene match: 8. Looked up from germline, CDR1 is SGHNT and CDR2 is YENEEA. The CDR3 spans 17 residues. The CDR3 sequence: CASSLFPTTSGGNEQFF. In DNA, the CDR3 is TGTGCCAGCAGCTTATTTCCAACGACTAGCGGGGGGAATGAGCAGTTCTTC.

The CDR3 coding sequence is TGTGCCACCTCATATGTCCAGGTTTTGGATCAGCCCCAGCATTTT. Protein: CATSYVQVLDQPQHF. The chain couples TRBV19 to TRBJ1-5, with D unresolved. The CDR3 spans 15 residues. CDR1 and CDR2 (germline): LNHDA, SQIVND (reference sequence). V was cut by 10 bases and J by 5 bases, with 21 bases left in between. Full variable domain (rest looked up from reference TRBV19 and TRBJ1-5): DGGITQSPKYLFRKEGQNVTLSCEQNLNHDAMYWYRQDPGQGLRLIYYSQIVNDFQKGDIAEGYSVSREKKESFPLTVTSAQKNPTAFYLCATSYVQVLDQPQHFGDGTRLSIL.

The chain recombines TRBV7-3 with TRBJ2-5, with 9 nucleotides matching TRBD1. Germline V gene sequence: CDR1 SGHTA, CDR2 FQGTGA. V was pared by 4 bases and J by 5 bases, with 8 bases of the junction left unmatched. The CDR3 sequence is 15 residues long. The CDR3: CASSSQTGGRETQYF. The CDR3 coding sequence is TGTGCCAGCAGCTCCCAGACAGGGGGGAGGGAGACCCAGTACTTC.

This chain links TRBV10-1 with TRBJ1-4; D perhaps matches TRBD1 (5 bases). Per the germline V gene, CDR1 is WNHNN and CDR2 is SYGVQD (reference sequence). V shed 10 bases and J shed 8 bases, with 11 bases lying between them. The CDR3 loop spans 11 amino acids. Written as DNA, the CDR3 is TGCGCCATTCGGAACAGGGAAAAACTGTTTTTT. Encoded protein: CAIRNREKLFF.

The gene calls are TRBV7-3 and TRBJ2-1; TRBD2 matches 9 bases. Losses at the gene ends were 3 bases for V and 2 bases for J; bases not matched to a gene: 5. The CDR3 loop spans 16 amino acids. CDR1 and CDR2 (germline): SGHTA, FQGTGA. The CDR3 loop reads CASSLGPSGAYNEQFF. The CDR3 DNA is TGTGCCAGCAGCTTGGGTCCTAGCGGGGCCTACAATGAGCAGTTCTTC.

The chain is built from TRBV19 and TRBJ2-1, with D perhaps matching TRBD1 (6 bases). The germline V gene has CDR1 LNHDA and CDR2 SQIVND (reference sequence). This CDR3 has 15 residues. V was cut by 8 bases and J by 3 bases, with 17 bases left in between. CDR3 sequence: CASGHRQALYNEQFF. CDR3 coding DNA: TGTGCCAGTGGGCACCGACAGGCTCTCTACAATGAGCAGTTCTTC.

This chain uses TRBV4-2 with TRBJ2-2; 8 nucleotides agree with TRBD1. Germline V gives CDR1 LGHNA, CDR2 YNFKEQ. The CDR3 runs to 16 residues. The V and J ends lost 4 bases and 5 bases, in that order; junction bases with no gene match: 9. CDR3 loop: CASSPTGQGWTGELFF. The CDR3 DNA is TGTGCCAGCAGCCCCACTGGACAGGGCTGGACCGGGGAGCTGTTTTTT.

Note on this clone: This specimen includes other DNA sequences encoding the same CDR3. The J gene is TRBJ2-1, the V gene TRBV5-4; a possible D gene is TRBD2 (5 bases). In germline, CDR1 is SGHNT, CDR2 YYREEE (reference sequence). V lost 0 bases to trimming and J lost 0 bases, with 7 bases between them. This CDR3 has 15 amino acids. DNA for the CDR3: TGTGCCAGCAGCTTGGCGGGGAGCTCCTACAATGAGCAGTTCTTC. Amino acid sequence: CASSLAGSSYNEQFF.

The rearrangement joins TRBV9 to TRBJ1-5; D remains unclear. The V and J ends lost 4 bases and 0 bases respectively, with 5 bases between them. The CDR3 is made up of 13 amino acids. In germline, CDR1 is SGDLS, CDR2 YYNGEE. The CDR3 spells CASSLNSNQPQHF. The CDR3 bases are TGTGCCAGCAGCCTTAATAGCAATCAGCCCCAGCATTTT.

This chain links TRBV5-1 with TRBJ2-3; 7 bases map to TRBD1. CDR3 length: 14 residues. In germline, CDR1 is SGHRS, CDR2 YFSETQ. Trimming at V came to 0 bases and at J to 5 bases, leaving 3 bases not matched to a gene. The CDR3 region is CASSLVAGGDTQYF. In DNA form, the CDR3 reads TGCGCCAGCAGCTTGGTGGCAGGGGGAGATACGCAGTATTTT. Full variable domain (missing parts from reference TRBV5-1 and TRBJ2-3): KAGVTQTPRYLIKTRGQQVTLSCSPISGHRSVSWYQQTPGQGLQFLFEYFSETQRNKGNFPGRFSGRQFSNSRSEMNVSTLELGDSALYLCASSLVAGGDTQYFGPGTRLTVL.

CDR3: CASSDRGLGNTEAFF. In nucleotides, the CDR3 is TGCGCCAGCAGTGACAGGGGTTTAGGGAACACTGAAGCTTTCTTT. This chain joins TRBV5-1 and TRBJ1-1; TRBD1 agrees at 8 bases. Trimming removed 5 bases from V and 1 base from J; junction bases left unmatched: 7. Per the germline V gene, CDR1 is SGHRS and CDR2 is YFSETQ. There are 15 residues in the CDR3.

The V gene is TRBV10-3, the J gene TRBJ2-2; D uncertain. Germline V gene lookup returns CDR1 ENHRY and CDR2 SYGVKD. The CDR3 runs 14 residues. V was cut by 3 bases and J by 1 base, with 6 bases left in between. CDR3 nucleotide sequence: TGTGCCATCAGTGAAACCAGGAACACCGGGGAGCTGTTTTTT. It translates to CAISETRNTGELFF.